The sequence of this TCR beta chain was determined in a study of CD8 T cells in Susac syndrome. The authors carried out high-throughput sequencing of TCR beta. They applied it to CD8+ and CD4+ T cells obtained from blood. The germline V and J ends were trimmed by 5 bases and 4 bases, with 12 bases remaining between them. CDR3 length equals 14 residues. The RNA, roughly 0.45 to 1 ug, was put through reverse transcription using random hexamers. Amplification of TCR beta CDR3 by immunoSEQ multiplex PCR spanned 54 Vbeta and 13 Jbeta. A single record per CDR3 protein comes from TCRdb applying MiXCR to the immunoSEQ multiplex PCR reads. The data contain 110,000 to 150,000 distinct CDR3 sequences, 95% of them singletons.

The sequence was obtained from a human donor with Susac syndrome. This sequence joins TRBV12-3 or TRBV12-4 and TRBJ1-5; TRBD1 might be the D (6 bases). Source material: CD4+ T cells from PBMCs. The CDR3 sequence: CASSPDSENQPQHF. CDR3 coding DNA: TGTGCCAGCAGTCCGGACAGCGAGAATCAGCCCCAGCATTTT.